Each of the 30 T cell receptor beta chains below was sequenced from the same sample in a study of Ad26.COV2.S vaccination and SARS-CoV-2 variants. Libraries were prepared by immunoSEQ multiplex PCR; TCRdb keeps only in-frame clonotypes and omits some of them. The sample yields approximately 460,000 clones, 89% seen once. Stated treatment: approximately 18 received Ad26.COV2.S at low or high dose, single or two shots; about 5 received placebo; per-sample allocation not given. The study sampled participants on day 63 after the first vaccine or placebo injection. Sequences were derived from peripheral blood, sampled in a trial of Ad26.COV2.S vaccine versus placebo. The receptors here all came from a person aged 18 to 59 who received the Ad26.COV2.S COVID-19 vaccine or a placebo.

This clone was detected only once. The chain links TRBV28 to TRBJ1-1; D uncertain. The V gene's germline CDR1 is MDHEN and CDR2 SYDVKM. V was cut by 2 bases and J by 7 bases, with 14 bases left in between. CDR3 length equals 14 residues. The CDR3 loop reads CASSLTPGRVEAFF. CDR3 DNA sequence: TGTGCCAGCAGTTTAACGCCAGGACGAGTTGAAGCTTTCTTT.

The CDR3: CASSYSYTGRNQPQHF. Here the CDR3 DNA reads TGTGCCAGCAGTTACTCGTACACAGGGCGCAATCAGCCCCAGCATTTT. The chain couples TRBV6-5 to TRBJ1-5; possible D gene TRBD1, 6 bases. V shed 0 bases and J shed 2 bases, with 11 bases lying between them. This CDR3 contains 16 residues. Germline V gives CDR1 MNHEY, CDR2 SVGAGI.

The chain recombines TRBV6-5 with TRBJ2-3, with 13 bases matching TRBD2. The CDR3 loop spans 15 amino acids. The junction had 11 bases not matched to a gene; V was cut back by 10 bases and J by 7 bases. Per germline, CDR1 MNHEY and CDR2 SVGAGI. CDR3 region: CATRTSGSQAYTQYF. The CDR3 DNA is TGTGCCACCCGGACTAGCGGGAGTCAGGCGTATACGCAGTATTTT.

The V and J genes are TRBV6-2 or TRBV6-3 and TRBJ1-1; possible D gene TRBD1, 6 bases. This CDR3 is built from 17 residues. Germline V gives CDR1 MNHEY, CDR2 SVGEGT. V lost 6 bases and J 3 bases, leaving 23 bases between the germline ends. The CDR3 is CASSYQVGAHGDTEAFF. CDR3 DNA: TGTGCCAGCAGCTATCAAGTGGGGGCGCACGGCGACACTGAAGCTTTCTTT.

This chain uses TRBV5-1 with TRBJ1-3, with 10 bases that match TRBD1. V gave up 4 bases and J gave up 2 bases; unmatched junction bases: 9. Germline CDR1 is SGHRS and CDR2 is YFSETQ. The CDR3 consists of 17 residues. CDR3 loop: CASSEGQGKKAGNTIYF. The CDR3 DNA reads TGCGCCAGCAGCGAGGGACAGGGGAAAAAGGCTGGAAACACCATATATTTT.

This clone was seen a handful of times. CDR3 residues: CASSFPQALYGYTF. In DNA form, the CDR3 reads TGTGCCAGCAGCTTTCCCCAAGCCCTCTATGGCTACACCTTC. The J gene is TRBJ1-2, the V gene TRBV7-9; D unclear. Trimming cost V 3 bases and J 4 bases, with 12 bases left between them. CDR1 and CDR2 from the germline V gene are SEHNR and FQNEAQ (reference sequence). The length of the CDR3 is 14 residues.

This chain connects TRBV11-2 to TRBJ2-3; 8 nucleotides match TRBD1. Looked up from germline, CDR1 is SGHAT and CDR2 is FQNNGV. This CDR3 region has 16 residues. The J segment lost 1 base and the V segment lost 1 base, leaving 4 bases of the junction unmatched. CDR3 sequence reads: CASSLGVQGGTDTQYF. CDR3 sequence (DNA): TGTGCCAGCAGCTTAGGGGTACAGGGGGGCACAGATACGCAGTATTTT.

This clone was detected only a few times. Other DNA sequences from this sample encode an identical CDR3 as well. The chain has TRBV5-1 and TRBJ2-1; D possibly corresponds to TRBD2 (6 bases). V was cut by 2 bases and J by 0 bases, with 6 bases left in between. Germline V gene sequence: CDR1 SGHRS, CDR2 YFSETQ. CDR3 length: 14 amino acids. The CDR3: CASSFGGSYNEQFF. The CDR3 DNA reads TGCGCCAGCAGCTTCGGGGGCTCCTACAATGAGCAGTTCTTC.

This clone was recorded only once. V and J are TRBV19 and TRBJ2-1; TRBD2 matches at 11 bases. The V segment lost 3 bases and the J segment 7 bases; nucleotides outside the gene matches: 5. The CDR3 sequence is 15 residues long. Germline CDR1 and CDR2: LNHDA and SQIVND (reference sequence). The CDR3 protein is CASSIRLAGGNEQFF. Here the CDR3 DNA reads TGTGCCAGTAGTATTAGGCTAGCGGGGGGAAATGAGCAGTTCTTC.

The chain uses TRBV12-5 and TRBJ2-1, with D tentatively TRBD2 (6 bases). This CDR3 contains 18 residues. CDR1 and CDR2 (germline): LGHNT, FRNRAP. V lost 0 bases and J lost 6, with 21 bases in between. CDR3 loop: CASGLVLGAATAGNEQFF. Here the CDR3 DNA reads TGTGCTAGTGGTTTGGTACTGGGTGCGGCCACAGCGGGCAATGAGCAGTTCTTC.

J is TRBJ2-3 and V is TRBV6-5; D unresolved. V shed 4 bases and J shed 0 bases, with 8 bases lying between them. CDR3 length: 14 residues. CDR1 is MNHEY, CDR2 SVGAGI, per germline. This CDR3 is CASSWTESTDTQYF. In DNA, the CDR3 is TGTGCCAGCAGTTGGACGGAAAGCACAGATACGCAGTATTTT.

The chain links TRBV7-2 to TRBJ1-4; no firm D call. CDR1 and CDR2 from the germline V gene are SGHTA and FQGNSA. V gave up 5 bases and J gave up 8 bases, with 21 bases separating them. This CDR3 is built from 16 residues. The CDR3 is CASSRKVATLEEKLFF. The CDR3 bases are TGTGCCAGCAGCCGGAAGGTGGCTACCCTGGAGGAAAAACTGTTTTTT.

On this clone itself: The identical CDR3 is also encoded by other nucleotide sequences in the sample. The rearrangement joins TRBV28 to TRBJ1-3; D is unresolved. The V gene lost 1 base and the J gene lost 5 bases, with 6 bases spanning the gap. CDR3 size: 13 residues. Germline V gene data show CDR1 as MDHEN and CDR2 as SYDVKM. The CDR3 region has the DNA TGTGCCAGCAGTTTATCAGGCCGAAACACCATATATTTT. Translation gives CASSLSGRNTIYF. Based on the CDR3 plus reference TRBV28 and TRBJ1-3, the full variable domain is DVKVTQSSRYLVKRTGEKVFLECVQDMDHENMFWYRQDPGLGLRLIYFSYDVKMKEKGDIPEGYSVSREKKERFSLILESASTNQTSMYLCASSLSGRNTIYFGEGSWLTVV.

This rearrangement joins TRBV7-2 to TRBJ2-3; 9 nucleotides align to TRBD2. Germline V gene lookup returns CDR1 SGHTA and CDR2 FQGNSA. CDR3 length: 18 residues. Trimming removed 5 bases from V and 2 bases from J; junction bases left unmatched: 14. CDR3 sequence: CASSHRAPSGANTDTQYF. DNA of the CDR3: TGTGCCAGCAGCCACAGGGCCCCTAGCGGGGCAAACACAGATACGCAGTATTTT.

The genes are TRBV30 and TRBJ1-5, with a weak D call TRBD1 (5 bases). Germline V gene data show CDR1 as GTSNPN and CDR2 as SVGIG (reference sequence). The CDR3 contains 13 residues. V gave up 1 base and J gave up 4 bases, with 8 bases separating them. CDR3: CAWSAQGNQPQHF. CDR3 nucleotides: TGTGCCTGGAGTGCCCAGGGAAATCAGCCCCAGCATTTT. The variable domain in full, with the rest retrieved from reference TRBV30 and TRBJ1-5, is SQTIHQWPATLVQPVGSPLSLECTVEGTSNPNLYWYRQAAGRGLQLLFYSVGIGQISSEVPQNLSASRPQDRQFILSSKKLLLSDSGFYLCAWSAQGNQPQHFGDGTRLSIL.

The chain is built from TRBV5-1 and TRBJ2-2; D is undetermined. V dropped 0 bases and J dropped 4 bases, with 10 bases sitting between them. Germline lookup yields CDR1 SGHRS and CDR2 YFSETQ. CDR3 length: 15 amino acids. This CDR3 reads CASSLGAPSTGELFF. The CDR3 nucleotides read TGCGCCAGCAGCTTGGGAGCCCCGAGCACCGGGGAGCTGTTTTTT.

The chain carries TRBV30 and TRBJ1-4; D ambiguous. V was shortened by 4 bases and J by 6 bases, with 15 bases between the two germline ends. The length of the CDR3 is 14 residues. Germline CDR1 and CDR2: GTSNPN and SVGIG (reference sequence). CDR3 protein: CAWTASGLDEKLFF. DNA of the CDR3: TGTGCCTGGACCGCGTCTGGACTGGATGAAAAACTGTTTTTT.

V and J are TRBV7-2 and TRBJ1-1; D is undetermined. The V and J ends lost 3 bases and 0 bases respectively, with 5 bases between them. The CDR3 loop spans 13 amino acids. Per germline, CDR1 SGHTA and CDR2 FQGNSA. The CDR3 reads CASSFTLNTEAFF. The CDR3 region has the DNA TGTGCCAGCAGCTTTACCTTGAACACTGAAGCTTTCTTT. The full variable domain, in which reference TRBV7-2 and TRBJ1-1 provide the parts outside the CDR3, is GAGVSQSPSNKVTEKGKDVELRCDPISGHTALYWYRQSLGQGLEFLIYFQGNSAPDKSGLPSDRFSAERTGGSVSTLTIQRTQQEDSAVYLCASSFTLNTEAFFGQGTRLTVV.

J is TRBJ1-1 and V is TRBV6-6; D gene unclear. This CDR3 region has 12 residues. Germline V gene lookup returns CDR1 MNHNY and CDR2 SVGAGI (reference sequence). V was shortened by 2 bases and J by 2 bases, with 3 bases between the two germline ends. In DNA, the CDR3 is TGTGCCAGCAGTTACGCCAACACTGAAGCTTTCTTT. It is translated as CASSYANTEAFF.

The chain joins TRBV9 to TRBJ2-3; a possible D gene is TRBD2 (6 bases). This CDR3 comprises 17 residues. From germline, CDR1 is SGDLS and CDR2 YYNGEE. Trimming cost V 3 bases and J 3 bases, with 20 bases left between them. CDR3 amino acids: CASSAPLAAAATDTQYF. Here the CDR3 DNA reads TGTGCCAGCAGCGCCCCATTAGCGGCGGCGGCTACAGATACGCAGTATTTT.

The chain employs TRBV30 and TRBJ1-5; 8 bases are shared with TRBD1. Per the germline V gene, CDR1 is GTSNPN and CDR2 is SVGIG (reference sequence). The CDR3 runs to 14 residues. V was clipped by 2 bases and J by 7 bases; unmatched bases: 7. The CDR3 protein is CAWSTGQGGQPQHF. In nucleotides, the CDR3 is TGTGCCTGGAGTACAGGACAGGGTGGGCAGCCCCAGCATTTT. Variable domain in full (rest from reference TRBV30 and TRBJ1-5): SQTIHQWPATLVQPVGSPLSLECTVEGTSNPNLYWYRQAAGRGLQLLFYSVGIGQISSEVPQNLSASRPQDRQFILSSKKLLLSDSGFYLCAWSTGQGGQPQHFGDGTRLSIL.

V is TRBV18 and J is TRBJ2-5; D might be TRBD2 (6 bases). The length of the CDR3 is 16 residues. Trimming pared 3 bases from V and 2 bases from J, leaving 16 bases between. CDR1 is KGHSH and CDR2 is LQKENI in the germline V gene. Written as DNA, the CDR3 is TGTGCCAGCTCACCCTTTGGTATCGGAGGGCAAGAGACCCAGTACTTC. Protein product: CASSPFGIGGQETQYF. Full variable domain (missing parts from reference TRBV18 and TRBJ2-5): NAGVMQNPRHLVRRRGQEARLRCSPMKGHSHVYWYRQLPEEGLKFMVYLQKENIIDESGMPKERFSAEFPKEGPSILRIQQVVRGDSAAYFCASSPFGIGGQETQYFGPGTRLLVL.

The chain has TRBV28 and TRBJ1-6; D perhaps matches TRBD1 (5 bases). The length of the CDR3 is 14 residues. Germline assignment: CDR1 MDHEN and CDR2 SYDVKM. V lost 5 bases and J 9 bases, leaving 14 bases between the germline ends. The CDR3 DNA is TGTGCCAGCAGTCTGGGGGGGGAAGCTTCACCCCTCCACTTT. Amino acid sequence: CASSLGGEASPLHF.

The chain combines TRBV6-5 with TRBJ1-2, with a possible D match to TRBD1 (5 bases). This CDR3 region has 10 residues. Per germline, CDR1 MNHEY and CDR2 SVGAGI. Trimming took 10 bases from V and 6 from J, leaving 9 bases between them. CDR3 sequence reads: CAIQGDGYTF. CDR3 sequence (DNA): TGTGCCATACAAGGGGATGGCTACACCTTC.

On this clone itself: Other DNA sequences in the same sample also yield this CDR3. This chain links TRBV19 with TRBJ1-6, with 9 bases fitting TRBD1. Germline CDR1 and CDR2: LNHDA and SQIVND (reference sequence). The V and J ends lost 4 bases and 10 bases, in that order; junction bases with no gene match: 5. The length of the CDR3 is 14 residues. DNA of the CDR3: TGTGCCAGTAGTACGGGACAGGGTTCCTCACCCCTCCACTTT. Its protein product is CASSTGQGSSPLHF.

This clone has a single count. This chain connects TRBV7-2 to TRBJ1-1, with 10 bases that match TRBD1. The ends lost 4 bases at V and 5 bases at J; junction bases unmatched: 7. The CDR3 runs to 15 residues. Germline lookup yields CDR1 SGHTA and CDR2 FQGNSA. CDR3 amino acids: CASSWAGTGVTEAFF. The CDR3 bases are TGTGCCAGCAGCTGGGCCGGGACAGGGGTGACTGAAGCTTTCTTT.

This chain joins TRBV7-6 and TRBJ1-4; TRBD1 is a possible D gene (5 bases). CDR1 is SGHVS, CDR2 FNYEAQ, per germline. This CDR3 has 12 amino acids. Deletions cut 5 bases from V and 11 bases from J, with 12 bases between. The CDR3 DNA reads as TGTGCCAGCAGCCACGTGGGGGGGAAACTGTTTTTT. Its protein is CASSHVGGKLFF.

This clone was picked up a small number of times. The genes are TRBV5-1 and TRBJ2-1; 9 positions agree with TRBD2. In germline, CDR1 is SGHRS, CDR2 YFSETQ. V trimming: 5 bases; J trimming: 5 bases; junction bases outside the gene matches: 5. CDR3 length: 14 residues. CDR3 sequence (DNA): TGCGCCAGCAGGGGCGGGAGGGCAGACAATGAGCAGTTCTTC. Residues: CASRGGRADNEQFF.

The sample holds one count of this clone. The chain couples TRBV14 to TRBJ1-6; 7 nucleotides align to TRBD1. The J segment lost 7 bases and the V segment lost 4 bases, leaving 4 bases of the junction unmatched. The CDR3 is 14 residues long. From germline, CDR1 is SGHDN and CDR2 FVKESK. Written as DNA, the CDR3 is TGTGCCAGCAGCCCCAGGGGGGGCAATTCACCCCTCCACTTT. It translates to CASSPRGGNSPLHF.

The genes are TRBV12-3 or TRBV12-4 and TRBJ1-5; D is uncertain. This CDR3 region has 13 residues. The V end lost 4 bases, the J end lost 2 bases, and 6 bases lay between the germline ends. CDR3 sequence reads: CASSSNGNQPQHF. The DNA of the CDR3 is TGTGCCAGCAGTTCAAACGGCAATCAGCCCCAGCATTTT.